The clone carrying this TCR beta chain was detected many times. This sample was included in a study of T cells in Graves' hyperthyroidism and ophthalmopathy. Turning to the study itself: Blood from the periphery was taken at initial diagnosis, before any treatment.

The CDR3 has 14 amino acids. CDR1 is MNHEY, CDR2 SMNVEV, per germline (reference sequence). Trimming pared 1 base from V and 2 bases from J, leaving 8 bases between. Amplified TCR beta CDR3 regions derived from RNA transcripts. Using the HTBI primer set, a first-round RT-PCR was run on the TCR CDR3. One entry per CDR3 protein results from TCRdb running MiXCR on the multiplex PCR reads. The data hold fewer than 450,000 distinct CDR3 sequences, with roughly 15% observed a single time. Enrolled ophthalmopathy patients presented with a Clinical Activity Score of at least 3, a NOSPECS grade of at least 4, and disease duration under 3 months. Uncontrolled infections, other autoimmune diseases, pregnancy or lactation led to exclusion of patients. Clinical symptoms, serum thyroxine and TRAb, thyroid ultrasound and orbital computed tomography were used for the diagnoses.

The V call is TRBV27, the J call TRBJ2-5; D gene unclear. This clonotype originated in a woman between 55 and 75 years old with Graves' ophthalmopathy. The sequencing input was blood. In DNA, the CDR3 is TGTGCCAGCAGTTTATTCCACCCTCAAGAGACCCAGTACTTC. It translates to CASSLFHPQETQYF.